This entry lists 20 T cell receptor beta chains sequenced from one sample in a study of T cells in Graves' hyperthyroidism and ophthalmopathy. Template material for amplifying TCR beta CDR3 regions consisted of RNA transcripts. Carried out on the TCR CDR3, a first-round RT-PCR used the HTBI primer set. MiXCR, applied by TCRdb to the multiplex PCR reads, yields one record per CDR3 protein. The sample has hundreds of thousands of distinct CDR3 sequences; 14% are singletons. The source material was blood. These receptors all come from a woman between 18 and 29 years old with Graves' hyperthyroidism.

The chain uses TRBV20-1 and TRBJ1-6; D gene unclear. Germline V gives CDR1 DFQATT, CDR2 SNEGSKA (reference sequence). CDR3 length equals 14 residues. V was shortened by 2 bases and J by 5 bases, with 10 bases between the two germline ends. The CDR3 region is CSARRQANNSPLHF. Written as DNA, the CDR3 is TGCAGTGCTAGAAGGCAGGCCAATAATTCACCCCTCCACTTT.

With respect to this clonotype: A much larger clone is a single base away; this may be a read error. This rearrangement joins TRBV20-1 to TRBJ2-2, with a weak D call TRBD1 (6 bases). This CDR3 comprises 15 residues. The germline gives CDR1 DFQATT, CDR2 SNEGSKA (reference sequence). Between the trimmed V and J ends, which lost 0 bases and 5 bases, there was a span of 13 bases. The CDR3, as DNA: TGCAGTGCTAGAGATTCGAGGGGACAAACCGGGGAGCTGTTTTTT. This gives the protein CSARDSRGQTGELFF.

In regard to this clonotype: This may be a read error: a much more frequent sequence differs by one nucleotide. The CDR3 reads CASGVQGQYGYTF. CDR3 coding DNA: TGTGCCAGCGGCGTTCAAGGGCAGTATGGCTACACCTTC. The genes are TRBV11-2 and TRBJ1-2, with D unclear. Germline V gene data show CDR1 as SGHAT and CDR2 as FQNNGV. Trimming pared 8 bases from V and 5 bases from J, leaving 15 bases between. This CDR3 is built from 13 residues.

This clonotype was observed at least ten times. The V call is TRBV20-1, the J call TRBJ2-1, with D tentatively TRBD2 (6 bases). Deletions cut 1 base from V and 5 bases from J, with 15 bases between. This CDR3 has 15 residues. In germline, CDR1 is DFQATT, CDR2 SNEGSKA (reference sequence). CDR3 amino acids: CSARGGGAEDNEQFF. In DNA form, the CDR3 reads TGCAGTGCTAGAGGGGGCGGGGCAGAGGACAATGAGCAGTTCTTC.

This clonotype was seen ten or more times. The J gene is TRBJ2-2, the V gene TRBV11-2, with 13 bases aligning to TRBD2. Germline lookup yields CDR1 SGHAT and CDR2 FQNNGV. The CDR3 spans 18 residues. J was trimmed by 4 bases and V by 2 bases; bases with no gene match: 7. The CDR3 DNA reads TGTGCCAGCAGCTTAACCGGGACTAGCGGGACGGGCACCGGGGAGCTGTTTTTT. Amino acids: CASSLTGTSGTGTGELFF.

The rearrangement joins TRBV6-5 to TRBJ2-7; the D is unclear. CDR1 and CDR2 (germline): MNHEY, SVGAGI. V lost 0 bases and J lost 5, with 8 bases in between. The CDR3 contains 13 residues. The CDR3 loop reads CASSYSSPDEQYF. DNA for the CDR3: TGTGCCAGCAGTTACTCGAGCCCGGACGAGCAGTACTTC.

In its sample, this clonotype was seen many times. The chain links TRBV7-9 to TRBJ2-1; D unclear. V lost 5 bases and J 8 bases, leaving 13 bases between the germline ends. Germline CDR1 is SEHNR and CDR2 is FQNEAQ (reference sequence). The CDR3 loop spans 13 amino acids. The CDR3 DNA reads as TGTGCCAGCAGCCTTACCAAGGTAGATGAGCAGTTCTTC. Protein product: CASSLTKVDEQFF.

This clonotype was picked up many times. The V gene is TRBV4-1, the J gene TRBJ2-5; TRBD2 matches 9 bases. V trimming: 4 bases; J trimming: 2 bases; junction bases outside the gene matches: 5. Per the germline V gene, CDR1 is MGHRA and CDR2 is YSYEKL. CDR3 length: 15 amino acids. DNA of the CDR3: TGCGCCAGCAGCCCTCTGCGGGAGGGGCAAGAGACCCAGTACTTC. Translating it yields CASSPLREGQETQYF.

This clonotype was seen more than once but under ten times. The chain couples TRBV5-1 to TRBJ2-7; D is undetermined. The CDR3 spans 16 residues. V lost 2 bases, J lost 5 bases, and 20 bases lay in between. Germline CDR1 SGHRS, CDR2 YFSETQ. CDR3 loop: CASSFNPEPADDEQYF. The DNA of the CDR3 is TGCGCCAGCAGCTTCAACCCAGAGCCCGCGGACGACGAGCAGTACTTC. The full variable domain, in which reference TRBV5-1 and TRBJ2-7 provide the parts outside the CDR3, is KAGVTQTPRYLIKTRGQQVTLSCSPISGHRSVSWYQQTPGQGLQFLFEYFSETQRNKGNFPGRFSGRQFSNSRSEMNVSTLELGDSALYLCASSFNPEPADDEQYFGPGTRLTVT.

The chain uses TRBV30 and TRBJ2-1; TRBD1 is a possible D gene (6 bases). Germline CDR1 and CDR2: GTSNPN and SVGIG (reference sequence). The CDR3 totals 11 residues. Trimming pared 4 bases from V and 15 bases from J, leaving 16 bases between. The CDR3 loop reads CAWKMGDNGFF. In nucleotides, the CDR3 is TGTGCCTGGAAGATGGGGGACAATGGGTTCTTC.

The rearrangement links TRBV6-1 to TRBJ2-7; D might be TRBD2 (5 bases). The V end was cut by 5 bases, the J end by 5 bases, with 13 bases between. The CDR3 has 13 amino acids. Per germline, CDR1 MNHNS and CDR2 SASEGT. DNA of the CDR3: TGTGCCAGCAGTCGAGGGCCCAGAGACGAGCAGTACTTC. Its protein product is CASSRGPRDEQYF.

The rearrangement uses TRBV5-5 and TRBJ2-7, with a weak D call TRBD2 (6 bases). Germline CDR1 reads SGHKS; CDR2 reads YYEKEE (reference sequence). Deletions cut 3 bases from V and 7 bases from J, with 23 bases between. The CDR3 has 16 residues. CDR3 nucleotides: TGTGCCAGCAGCTCGTCACCGGGAGCCCCCCGCGATGAGCAGTACTTC. It encodes CASSSSPGAPRDEQYF.

In its sample, this clonotype was seen many times. The V call is TRBV2, the J call TRBJ1-1, with D possibly matching TRBD1 (5 bases). Germline CDR1 and CDR2: SNHLY and FYNNEI. There are 16 residues in the CDR3. V lost 6 bases and J lost 0, with 17 bases in between. This chain's CDR3 is CASRKVTGRMNTEAFF. Here the CDR3 DNA reads TGTGCCAGCAGGAAGGTGACGGGGCGAATGAACACTGAAGCTTTCTTT.

This clonotype was observed a few times. This sequence joins TRBV12-3 or TRBV12-4 and TRBJ2-5; weak D call: TRBD2 (5 bases). V was pared by 3 bases and J by 4 bases, with 9 bases between. The CDR3 is 13 residues long. The CDR3 DNA reads TGTGCCAGCAGTTTGAGGGAGTCAGAGACCCAGTACTTC. Translated, it gives CASSLRESETQYF.

About this clonotype itself: Being one base from a much bigger clone, this may be a read error. V gene TRBV28 combines with J gene TRBJ1-3; 7 bases fit TRBD1. Germline CDR1 is MDHEN and CDR2 is SYDVKM. The CDR3 is made up of 18 amino acids. V shed 6 bases, J shed 5 bases, and the junction held 19 bases outside the gene matches. CDR3 DNA: TGTGCCAGCAGGGGGATTCTGGGACAGAGTAATGTTAGAAACACCATATATTTT. It codes for CASRGILGQSNVRNTIYF.

This clonotype was recorded a few times. The rearrangement joins TRBV6-2 or TRBV6-3 to TRBJ1-1, with a tentative D call TRBD1 (5 bases). The V end lost 4 bases, the J end lost 9 bases, and 12 bases lay between the germline ends. Germline CDR1 reads MNHEY; CDR2 reads SVGEGT. This CDR3 is 12 amino acids long. The CDR3: CASSWSGTKAFF. As DNA, the CDR3 is TGTGCCAGCAGTTGGTCAGGGACGAAAGCTTTCTTT.

This clonotype was recorded many times. The chain joins TRBV11-3 to TRBJ2-7; possibly TRBD1 or TRBD2 for D (6 bases each). CDR1 and CDR2 from the germline V gene are SGHNT and YENEEA. The CDR3 has 14 residues. V lost 5 bases to trimming and J lost 7 bases, with 18 bases between them. DNA for the CDR3: TGTGCCAGCAGCCTCACCACCGGGGGCGGAGAGCAGTACTTC. Amino acids: CASSLTTGGGEQYF.

This clonotype was found a few times. The CDR3 DNA reads as TGTGCCAGCAGCTTACGTCGGGGCAGTGCCGGCACAGATACGCAGTATTTT. It yields the protein CASSLRRGSAGTDTQYF. The chain recombines TRBV7-8 with TRBJ2-3, with D perhaps being TRBD1 or TRBD2 (5 bases each). Trimming took 2 bases from V and 1 from J, leaving 16 bases between them. From germline, CDR1 is SGHVS and CDR2 FQNEAQ. The CDR3 sequence is 17 residues long.

This clonotype was detected ten times or more. The V and J genes are TRBV20-1 and TRBJ2-1; D is perhaps TRBD1 or TRBD2 (5 bases each). This CDR3 has 14 residues. Germline V gene lookup returns CDR1 DFQATT and CDR2 SNEGSKA (reference sequence). Trimming cost V 3 bases and J 7 bases, with 16 bases left between them. The CDR3 region is CSARQNRGVNEQFF. The CDR3 region has the DNA TGCAGTGCTAGGCAGAACCGAGGGGTTAATGAGCAGTTCTTC.

V gene TRBV13 combines with J gene TRBJ2-3; D unresolved. The CDR3 loop spans 12 amino acids. The ends were cut back, 1 base at V and 12 bases at J, with 11 bases in the middle. Germline loops: CDR1 PRHDT, CDR2 FYEKMQ (reference sequence). The CDR3 is CASSLDRVFQYF. The CDR3, as DNA: TGTGCCAGCAGCTTAGATCGGGTGTTCCAGTATTTT.